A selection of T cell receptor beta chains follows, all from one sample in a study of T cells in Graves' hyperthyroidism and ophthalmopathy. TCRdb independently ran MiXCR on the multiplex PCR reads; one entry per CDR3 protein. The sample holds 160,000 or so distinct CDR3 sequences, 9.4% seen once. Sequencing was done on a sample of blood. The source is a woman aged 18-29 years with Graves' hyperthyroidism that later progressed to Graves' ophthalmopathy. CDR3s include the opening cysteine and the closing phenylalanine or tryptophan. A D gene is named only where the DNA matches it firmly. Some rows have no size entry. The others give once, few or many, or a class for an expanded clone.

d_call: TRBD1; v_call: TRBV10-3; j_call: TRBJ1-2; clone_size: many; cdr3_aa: CAISPQGAFNYGYTF; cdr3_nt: TGTGCCATCAGCCCACAGGGGGCGTTTAACTATGGCTACACCTTC
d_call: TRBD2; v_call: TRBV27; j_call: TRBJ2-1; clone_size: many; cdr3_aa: CASSLSVLAGGGKQFF; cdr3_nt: TGTGCCAGCAGTTTATCGGTCCTAGCGGGAGGAGGGAAGCAGTTCTTC
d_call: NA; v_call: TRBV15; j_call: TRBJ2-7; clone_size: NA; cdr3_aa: CATSLQGREQYF; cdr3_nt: TGTGCCACCAGTCTGCAGGGACGAGAGCAGTACTTC
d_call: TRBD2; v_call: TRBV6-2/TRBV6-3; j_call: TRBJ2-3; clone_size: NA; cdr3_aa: CASSELAGLDTQYF; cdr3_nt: TGTGCCAGCAGCGAGCTAGCGGGACTTGATACGCAGTATTTT
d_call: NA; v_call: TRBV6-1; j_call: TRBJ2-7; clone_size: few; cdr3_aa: CASSEQGLYEQYF; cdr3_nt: TGTGCCAGCAGTGAACAGGGCCTCTACGAGCAGTACTTC
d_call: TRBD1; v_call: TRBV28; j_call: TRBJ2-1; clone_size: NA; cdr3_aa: CASSAAGTGGHNEQFF; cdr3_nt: TGTGCCAGCAGTGCCGCCGGGACAGGGGGCCACAATGAGCAGTTCTTC
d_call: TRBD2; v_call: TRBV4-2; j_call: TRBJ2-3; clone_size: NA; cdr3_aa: CASSRFQVAGVQGTDTQYF; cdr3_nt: TGTGCCAGCAGCCGCTTTCAGGTAGCGGGGGTCCAGGGCACAGATACGCAGTATTTT
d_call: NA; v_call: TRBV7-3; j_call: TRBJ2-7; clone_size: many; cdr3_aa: CASSSGPQSVYEQYF; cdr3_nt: TGTGCCAGCAGCTCGGGACCGCAGTCGGTCTACGAGCAGTACTTC
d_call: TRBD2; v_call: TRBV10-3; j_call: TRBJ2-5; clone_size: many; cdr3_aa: CAISGSRGEETQYF; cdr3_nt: TGTGCCATCAGTGGGTCTCGGGGGGAAGAGACCCAGTACTTC
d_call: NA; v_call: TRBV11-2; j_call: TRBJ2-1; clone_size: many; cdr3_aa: CASSSKTSKGNEQFF; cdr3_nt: TGTGCCAGCAGCTCTAAGACTAGTAAGGGCAATGAGCAGTTCTTC
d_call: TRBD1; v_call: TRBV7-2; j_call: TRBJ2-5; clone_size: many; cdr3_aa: CASSLGGGLQETQYF; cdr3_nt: TGTGCCAGCAGCTTAGGAGGGGGCCTTCAAGAGACCCAGTACTTC
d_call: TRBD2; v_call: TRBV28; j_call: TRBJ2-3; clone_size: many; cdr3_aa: CASSFYRRLAQNTDTQYF; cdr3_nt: TGTGCCAGCAGTTTCTACCGAAGACTAGCGCAAAACACAGATACGCAGTATTTT
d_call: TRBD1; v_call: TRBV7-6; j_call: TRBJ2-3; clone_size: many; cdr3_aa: CASSSDRASTDTQYF; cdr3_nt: TGTGCCAGCAGCAGCGACAGGGCTTCTACAGATACGCAGTATTTT
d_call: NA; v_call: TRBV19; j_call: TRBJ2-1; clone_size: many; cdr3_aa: CASRRRMSSYNEQFF; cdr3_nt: TGTGCCAGTAGAAGAAGAATGAGCTCCTACAATGAGCAGTTCTTC
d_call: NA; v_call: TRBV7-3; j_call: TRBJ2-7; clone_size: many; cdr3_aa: CASSLLVPRSEQYF; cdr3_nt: TGTGCCAGCAGCCTATTAGTCCCGCGGAGTGAGCAGTACTTC
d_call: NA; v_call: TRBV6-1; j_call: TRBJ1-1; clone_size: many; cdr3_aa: CASSFLDRTTEAFF; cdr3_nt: TGTGCCAGCAGTTTCCTAGACAGGACGACTGAAGCTTTCTTT
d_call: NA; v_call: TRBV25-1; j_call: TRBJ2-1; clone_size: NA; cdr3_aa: CASSVLANEQFF; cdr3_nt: TGTGCCAGCAGTGTCCTAGCGAATGAGCAGTTCTTC
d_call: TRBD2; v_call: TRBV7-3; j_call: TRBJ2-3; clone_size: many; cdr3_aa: CASSFGLAGVSDTQYF; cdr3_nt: TGTGCCAGCAGCTTTGGTCTAGCGGGAGTCTCAGATACGCAGTATTTT
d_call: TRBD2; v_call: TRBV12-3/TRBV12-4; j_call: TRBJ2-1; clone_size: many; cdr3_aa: CASSFISIRGGGASGLVTSKQFF; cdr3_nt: TGTGCCAGCAGTTTCATATCAATTCGGGGCGGGGGTGCGTCGGGACTAGTAACCTCTAAGCAGTTCTTC
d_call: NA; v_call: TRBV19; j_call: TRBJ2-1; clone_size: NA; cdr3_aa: CASSMGRGGNEQFF; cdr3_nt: TGTGCCAGTAGTATGGGCAGGGGAGGAAATGAGCAGTTCTTC
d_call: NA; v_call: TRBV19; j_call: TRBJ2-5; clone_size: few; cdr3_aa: CASSIDLYRQETQYF; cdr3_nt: TGTGCCAGTAGTATAGATCTATACAGGCAAGAGACCCAGTACTTC
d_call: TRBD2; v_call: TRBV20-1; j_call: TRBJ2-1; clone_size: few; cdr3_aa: CSARLHSGRNHLISYNEQFF; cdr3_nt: TGCAGTGCTAGACTCCATAGCGGGAGGAACCACCTAATCTCCTACAATGAGCAGTTCTTC
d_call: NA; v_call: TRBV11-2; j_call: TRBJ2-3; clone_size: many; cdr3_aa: CASSLFLADTQYF; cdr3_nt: TGTGCCAGCAGCTTATTTTTGGCAGATACGCAGTATTTT